The 5 T cell receptor beta chains reported below all come from one sample, sequenced in a study of radiation and T cells in renal cell carcinoma. The assay was immunoSEQ multiplex PCR, and TCRdb's table has in-frame clones only and misses some. Of 15,000 to 20,000 clones in the sample, 50% to 70% were seen once. The treatment is: 15 Gy SBRT to primary tumor, nephrectomy 4 weeks later. The sample here was tumor tissue, taken from a patient whose treatment included radiotherapy and nephrectomy. The origin of the receptors is a man in his forties or fifties with renal cell carcinoma.

This clone is a singleton in its sample. The V gene is TRBV5-4, the J gene TRBJ1-1, with D perhaps matching TRBD1 (6 bases). With 0 bases removed from V and 6 bases from J, the gap between germline ends came to 12 bases. In germline, CDR1 is SGHNT, CDR2 YYREEE (reference sequence). The CDR3 is made up of 14 amino acids. CDR3 nucleotides: TGTGCCAGCAGCTTGGAATCAGGGGACCCTGAAGCTTTCTTT. This encodes CASSLESGDPEAFF.

This clone was counted a few times. The chain combines TRBV29-1 with TRBJ2-5, with 11 bases that match TRBD1. The CDR3 contains 13 residues. Per germline, CDR1 SQVTM and CDR2 ANQGSEA. V dropped 8 bases and J dropped 5; count of bases not matched to a gene: 7. CDR3 residues: CSISGTGGETQYF. The CDR3 coding sequence is TGCAGCATTTCCGGGACAGGGGGGGAGACCCAGTACTTC.

The CDR3: CASSEERTGVSGELFF. CDR3 DNA sequence: TGTGCCAGCAGTGAAGAGCGGACAGGGGTGTCCGGGGAGCTGTTTTTT. V gene TRBV2 combines with J gene TRBJ2-2; 9 nucleotides line up with TRBD1. Trimming at V came to 1 base and at J to 6 bases, leaving 6 bases not matched to a gene. CDR1 and CDR2 from the germline V gene are SNHLY and FYNNEI. The CDR3 runs to 16 residues.

V usage is TRBV18 and J usage is TRBJ2-1; 7 bases align to TRBD2. The CDR3 contains 15 residues. Germline V gene data show CDR1 as KGHSH and CDR2 as LQKENI. V trimming: 2 bases; J trimming: 9 bases; junction bases outside the gene matches: 10. The CDR3 DNA reads as TGTGCCAGCTCACCATCCTCCGCGGGGGAAGGTGAGCAGTTCTTC. Protein: CASSPSSAGEGEQFF. Full variable domain (remainder filled in from reference TRBV18 and TRBJ2-1): NAGVMQNPRHLVRRRGQEARLRCSPMKGHSHVYWYRQLPEEGLKFMVYLQKENIIDESGMPKERFSAEFPKEGPSILRIQQVVRGDSAAYFCASSPSSAGEGEQFFGPGTRLTVL.

CDR3 coding DNA: TGTGCCAGCAGCTTAACAGGGAGGGCCGGGGAGCTGTTTTTT. It encodes CASSLTGRAGELFF. V usage is TRBV7-3 and J usage is TRBJ2-2; 7 positions match TRBD2. The length of the CDR3 is 14 residues. After removal of 0 bases from V and 6 bases from J, the junction contained 1 base not matched to a gene. Germline loops: CDR1 SGHTA, CDR2 FQGTGA.